This T cell receptor (beta chain) emerged from a study of T cell responses to AZD1222 COVID-19 vaccine. With V trimmed by 9 bases and J by 2 bases, 1 base remained unmatched. The CDR3 spans 12 residues. Germline loops: CDR1 ENHRY, CDR2 SYGVKD. Some clones are missing from TCRdb's copy, which holds only in-frame ones; the method was immunoSEQ multiplex PCR. The data contain some 150,000 clones, around 89% of them seen just once; the ten biggest clones take up approximately 4%. Study results and caveats: Dominant CD4 TCR responses targeted spike regions 160-218 and 743-854.

With regard to this clone: Its target is not known.

The genes are TRBV10-3 and TRBJ1-5; TRBD1 matches at 7 bases. The source is an adult who received the MenACWY meningococcal vaccine as a control. Sequenced here: peripheral blood, sampled 28 days after the second dose of the MenACWY control vaccine. The CDR3 sequence: CAIGQGNQPQHF. The CDR3 DNA reads TGTGCCATTGGACAGGGCAATCAGCCCCAGCATTTT.